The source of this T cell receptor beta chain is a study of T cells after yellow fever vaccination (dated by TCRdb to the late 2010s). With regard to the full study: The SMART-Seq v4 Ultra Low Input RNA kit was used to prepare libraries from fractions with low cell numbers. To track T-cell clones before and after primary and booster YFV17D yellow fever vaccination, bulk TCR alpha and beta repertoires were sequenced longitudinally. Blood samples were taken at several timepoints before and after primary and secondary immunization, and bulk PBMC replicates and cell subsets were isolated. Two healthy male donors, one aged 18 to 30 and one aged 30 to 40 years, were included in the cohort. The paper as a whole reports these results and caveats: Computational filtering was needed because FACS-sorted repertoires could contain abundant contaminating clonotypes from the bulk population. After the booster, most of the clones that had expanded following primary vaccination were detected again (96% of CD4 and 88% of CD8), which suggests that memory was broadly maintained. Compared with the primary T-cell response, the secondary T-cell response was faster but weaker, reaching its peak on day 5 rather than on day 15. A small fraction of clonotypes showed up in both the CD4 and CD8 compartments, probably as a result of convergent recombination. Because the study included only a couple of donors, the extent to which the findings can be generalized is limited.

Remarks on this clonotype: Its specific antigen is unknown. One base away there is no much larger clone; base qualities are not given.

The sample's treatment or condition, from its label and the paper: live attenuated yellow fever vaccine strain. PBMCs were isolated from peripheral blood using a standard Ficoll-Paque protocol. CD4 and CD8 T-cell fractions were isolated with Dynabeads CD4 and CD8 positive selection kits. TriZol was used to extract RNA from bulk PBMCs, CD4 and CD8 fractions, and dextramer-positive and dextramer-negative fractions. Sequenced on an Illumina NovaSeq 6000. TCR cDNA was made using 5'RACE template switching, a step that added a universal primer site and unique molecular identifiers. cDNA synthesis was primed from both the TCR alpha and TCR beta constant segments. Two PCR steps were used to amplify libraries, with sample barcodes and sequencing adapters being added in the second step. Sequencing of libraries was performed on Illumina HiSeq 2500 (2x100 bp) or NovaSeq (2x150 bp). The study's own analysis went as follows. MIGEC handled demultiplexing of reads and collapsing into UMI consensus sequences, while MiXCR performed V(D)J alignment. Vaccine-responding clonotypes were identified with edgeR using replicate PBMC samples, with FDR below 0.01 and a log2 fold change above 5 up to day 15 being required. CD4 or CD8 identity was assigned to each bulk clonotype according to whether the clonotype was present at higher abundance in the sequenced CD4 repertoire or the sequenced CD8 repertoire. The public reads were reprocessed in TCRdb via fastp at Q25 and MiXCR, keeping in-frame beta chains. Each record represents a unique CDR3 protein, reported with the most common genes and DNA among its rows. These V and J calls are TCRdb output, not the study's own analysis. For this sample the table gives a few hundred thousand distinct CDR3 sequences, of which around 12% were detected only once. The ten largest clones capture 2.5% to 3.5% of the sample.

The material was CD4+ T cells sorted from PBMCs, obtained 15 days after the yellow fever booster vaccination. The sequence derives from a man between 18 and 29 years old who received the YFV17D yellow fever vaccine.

Read as DNA, the sequence is TGTGCCAGCAAAAGGGTGGACAGGGGTTTGGATACGCAGTATTTT. The resulting protein is CASKRVDRGLDTQYF. Recombination linked TRBV2 to TRBJ2-3; 9 central bases correspond to TRBD1. Trimmed from V: 7 bases; trimmed from J: 6 bases; junction bases lacking a gene match: 11. In the germline V gene, CDR1 corresponds to SNHLY and CDR2 to FYNNEI. There are 15 amino acids in the CDR3, from cysteine to phenylalanine inclusive. The DNA shown is the 45-base CDR3, in frame from base 1.